The 30 T cell receptor beta chains presented below share a single source sample, sequenced in a study of T cell changes during pregnancy in multiple sclerosis. TCRdb keeps only in-frame clones here, not all; method: immunoSEQ multiplex PCR. The table lists roughly 83,000 clones, about 90% of them singletons. Sequences were derived from PBMCs, sampled in the first trimester of pregnancy. These receptors originate from a female donor in good health, serving as a control in a pregnancy study. Some clones in this sample may be carry-over from other donors' samples.

J is TRBJ2-3 and V is TRBV7-9, with 10 bases that match TRBD1. The junction had 2 bases not matched to a gene; V was cut back by 1 base and J by 1 base. This CDR3 region has 16 residues. Germline CDR1 and CDR2: SEHNR and FQNEAQ (reference sequence). The CDR3 DNA reads TGTGCCAGCAGCTTAGTAGGGACAGGGGGCACAGATACGCAGTATTTT. It codes for CASSLVGTGGTDTQYF.

V gene TRBV6-1 combines with J gene TRBJ1-5; D is unresolved. CDR1 is MNHNS and CDR2 is SASEGT in the germline V gene. The V gene lost 7 bases and the J gene lost 4 bases, with 11 bases spanning the gap. This CDR3 spans 13 amino acids. The CDR3 is CASKLRVNQPQHF. The CDR3 region has the DNA TGTGCCAGCAAGCTCCGGGTAAATCAGCCCCAGCATTTT.

This CDR3 reads CASSSGQFYEQYF. Written as DNA, the CDR3 is TGTGCCAGCAGCTCCGGACAGTTCTACGAGCAGTACTTC. V and J are TRBV28 and TRBJ2-7; a weak D match, TRBD1 (6 bases). Deletions cut 6 bases from V and 3 bases from J, with 12 bases between. Germline-derived CDR1 and CDR2 are MDHEN and SYDVKM. This CDR3 region has 13 residues.

This chain connects TRBV6-4 to TRBJ1-1; D is undetermined. The length of the CDR3 is 13 residues. Germline CDR1 and CDR2: MRHNA and SNTAGT. Trimming took 4 bases from V and 0 from J, leaving 6 bases between them. The CDR3 sequence is CASSVQMNTEAFF. Written as DNA, the CDR3 is TGTGCCAGCAGTGTTCAGATGAACACTGAAGCTTTCTTT.

This chain links TRBV7-2 with TRBJ2-6; D is uncertain. Germline V gene data show CDR1 as SGHTA and CDR2 as FQGNSA. CDR3 length: 15 residues. Trimming cost V 1 base and J 1 base, with 5 bases left between them. The CDR3 DNA is TGTGCCAGCAGCTTAGGGCCGTCTGGGGCCAACGTCCTGACTTTC. Its translation: CASSLGPSGANVLTF.

This clone occurred once. The gene calls are TRBV6-5 and TRBJ2-7, with D possibly being TRBD1 (6 bases). CDR3 length equals 15 residues. V was cut by 0 bases and J by 3 bases, with 12 bases left in between. The germline gives CDR1 MNHEY, CDR2 SVGAGI. This chain's CDR3 is CASSYSYRAIYEQYF. Written as DNA, the CDR3 is TGTGCCAGCAGTTACTCGTACAGGGCGATCTACGAGCAGTACTTC.

Within the sample, this clone is medium-sized (0.01 to 0.1%). The J gene is TRBJ2-1, the V gene TRBV6-4, with D perhaps matching TRBD1 (5 bases). Germline CDR1 reads MRHNA; CDR2 reads SNTAGT. Trimming cost V 3 bases and J 4 bases, with 7 bases left between them. The CDR3 runs 13 residues. The CDR3 here is CASSEDIYNEQFF. The CDR3 region has the DNA TGTGCCAGCAGTGAGGACATTTACAATGAGCAGTTCTTC.

The genes are TRBV27 and TRBJ2-5; 13 bases map to TRBD2. Per the germline V gene, CDR1 is MNHEY and CDR2 is SMNVEV (reference sequence). With 5 bases clipped from V and 7 bases from J, the junction kept 10 bases outside the gene matches. CDR3 length: 16 amino acids. CDR3 residues: CASSQTSGGPLATQYF. The CDR3 bases are TGTGCCAGCAGTCAGACTAGCGGGGGGCCCCTGGCGACCCAGTACTTC.

The rearrangement links TRBV7-2 to TRBJ1-6; 7 bases line up with TRBD1. The CDR3 loop spans 14 amino acids. Unmatched junction bases numbered 1, after V lost 1 base and J lost 7 bases. CDR1 is SGHTA and CDR2 is FQGNSA in the germline V gene. This CDR3 reads CASSLEGQNSPLHF. The CDR3 coding sequence is TGTGCCAGCAGCTTAGAGGGACAGAATTCACCCCTCCACTTT.

The chain is built from TRBV15 and TRBJ2-3; 9 bases are shared with TRBD1. CDR3 length: 16 amino acids. J was trimmed by 2 bases and V by 2 bases; bases with no gene match: 5. In germline, CDR1 is LNHNV, CDR2 YYDKDF (reference sequence). CDR3 sequence: CATSRPGQGFTDTQYF. The DNA of the CDR3 is TGTGCCACCAGCAGACCGGGACAGGGATTCACAGATACGCAGTATTTT.

DNA for the CDR3: TGTGCCAGCCATTCCCCGCCGGCAGGGACTAGCGGCCACGCGTTAGCGTATTTT. Translated, it gives CASHSPPAGTSGHALAYF. The chain is built from TRBV5-5 and TRBJ2-3; 11 bases agree with TRBD2. The CDR3 has 18 amino acids. The J segment lost 14 bases and the V segment lost 7 bases, leaving 27 bases of the junction unmatched. Looked up from germline, CDR1 is SGHKS and CDR2 is YYEKEE (reference sequence). Together with reference TRBV5-5 and TRBJ2-3, the CDR3 gives the full variable domain: DAGVTQSPTHLIKTRGQQVTLRCSPISGHKSVSWYQQVLGQGPQFIFQYYEKEERGRGNFPDRFSARQFPNYSSELNVNALLLGDSALYLCASHSPPAGTSGHALAYFGPGTRLTVL.

Here the CDR3 reads CAISKDSEGNQPQHF. The CDR3 region has the DNA TGTGCCATCAGTAAGGACAGCGAGGGCAATCAGCCCCAGCATTTT. This chain joins TRBV10-3 and TRBJ1-5, with TRBD1 as a possible D gene (6 bases). There are 15 residues in the CDR3. CDR1 is ENHRY, CDR2 SYGVKD, per germline. V lost 5 bases and J lost 2, with 13 bases in between.

Remarks on this clone: In the same sample, other DNA sequences code for this CDR3. The gene calls are TRBV6-5 and TRBJ1-5; D not resolved. Germline assignment: CDR1 MNHEY and CDR2 SVGAGI. The length of the CDR3 is 13 residues. V lost 5 bases and J 4 bases, leaving 9 bases between the germline ends. The CDR3 bases are TGTGCCAGCAGTGCACAGCAAAATCAGCCCCAGCATTTT. Its protein product is CASSAQQNQPQHF.

The chain is built from TRBV18 and TRBJ2-5, with D possibly matching TRBD1 (6 bases). The CDR3 spans 18 residues. Germline loops: CDR1 KGHSH, CDR2 LQKENI. Trimming took 3 bases from V and 2 from J, leaving 22 bases between them. DNA of the CDR3: TGTGCCAGCTCACCGACATTGGTAGTATGGACAGAACAAGAGACCCAGTACTTC. Translation gives CASSPTLVVWTEQETQYF.

This chain links TRBV5-4 with TRBJ2-3, with TRBD1 matching 8 bases. CDR1 and CDR2 from the germline V gene are SGHNT and YYREEE (reference sequence). The CDR3 runs to 17 residues. With 4 bases clipped from V and 2 bases from J, the junction kept 12 bases outside the gene matches. CDR3 sequence (DNA): TGTGCCAGCAGCCTAAGAACGGGACAGGCGATCACAGATACGCAGTATTTT. Its protein is CASSLRTGQAITDTQYF.

The J gene is TRBJ2-5, the V gene TRBV11-2; D gene uncertain. The V and J ends lost 5 bases and 7 bases respectively, with 14 bases between them. The CDR3 consists of 13 residues. CDR1 is SGHAT, CDR2 FQNNGV, per germline. CDR3 sequence (DNA): TGTGCCAGCAGCCAGAGCCAGCGTGGGACCCAGTACTTC. It specifies CASSQSQRGTQYF.

The chain recombines TRBV6-6 with TRBJ1-2, with TRBD1 matching over 9 bases. This CDR3 is built from 14 residues. Germline CDR1 and CDR2: MNHNY and SVGAGI (reference sequence). V shed 7 bases, J shed 3 bases, and the junction held 6 bases outside the gene matches. The CDR3 protein is CASNLQGAHYGYTF. The DNA for the CDR3 is TGTGCCAGCAATCTACAGGGGGCCCACTATGGCTACACCTTC.

The rearrangement joins TRBV12-5 to TRBJ2-1; 7 nucleotides match TRBD2. The CDR3 has 17 amino acids. Germline V lookup: CDR1 LGHNT, CDR2 FRNRAP. The V gene end was trimmed by 2 bases and the J gene end by 7 bases; junction bases not matched to a gene: 14. Written as DNA, the CDR3 is TGTGCTAGTGGTTTGTCCCCCTCAGCGGGGAGATCGAATGAGCAGTTCTTC. Protein: CASGLSPSAGRSNEQFF.

The J gene is TRBJ2-5, the V gene TRBV18, with D tentatively TRBD1 (6 bases). The CDR3 consists of 16 residues. Trimming cost V 0 bases and J 5 bases, with 16 bases left between them. Germline V gene data show CDR1 as KGHSH and CDR2 as LQKENI. CDR3 DNA: TGTGCCAGCTCACCACCGTCGTCAGGGGCTGGGGAGACCCAGTACTTC. This encodes CASSPPSSGAGETQYF.

This chain joins TRBV14 and TRBJ2-1, with TRBD2 matching over 11 bases. Losses at the gene ends were 3 bases for V and 0 bases for J; bases not matched to a gene: 4. CDR3 size: 17 residues. The V gene's germline CDR1 is SGHDN and CDR2 FVKESK. The CDR3 DNA follows: TGTGCCAGCAGCCATGGACTAGCGGGCGACTCCTACAATGAGCAGTTCTTC. Translating gives CASSHGLAGDSYNEQFF. Supplemented by reference TRBV14 and TRBJ2-1, the full variable domain reads EAGVTQFPSHSVIEKGQTVTLRCDPISGHDNLYWYRRVMGKEIKFLLHFVKESKQDESGMPNNRFLAERTGGTYSTLKVQPAELEDSGVYFCASSHGLAGDSYNEQFFGPGTRLTVL.

The chain uses TRBV30 and TRBJ2-1, with TRBD2 identical over 14 bases. Germline V lookup: CDR1 GTSNPN, CDR2 SVGIG (reference sequence). The CDR3 runs to 21 residues. V lost 2 bases, J lost 0 bases, and 15 bases stayed unmatched. This chain's CDR3 is CAWSSTPGTSGSTTSYNEQFF. The CDR3 nucleotides read TGTGCCTGGAGTTCCACTCCCGGGACTAGCGGGAGTACGACCTCCTACAATGAGCAGTTCTTC.

The chain couples TRBV27 to TRBJ2-7, with a weak D call TRBD2 (5 bases). CDR3 length equals 14 residues. V was shortened by 5 bases and J by 1 base, with 12 bases between the two germline ends. Per germline, CDR1 MNHEY and CDR2 SMNVEV (reference sequence). CDR3: CASSPARASYEQYF. Here the CDR3 DNA reads TGTGCCAGCAGTCCCGCGAGGGCATCCTACGAGCAGTACTTC.

The V gene is TRBV6-1, the J gene TRBJ2-7, with TRBD2 matching over 7 bases. The CDR3 length is 15 residues. Unmatched junction bases numbered 7, after V lost 3 bases and J lost 2 bases. From germline, CDR1 is MNHNS and CDR2 SASEGT. For the CDR3, the DNA is TGTGCCAGCAGTGAGCTAGCGGAGGGAGCCTACGAGCAGTACTTC. Protein product: CASSELAEGAYEQYF.

This chain joins TRBV18 and TRBJ2-5, with D possibly matching TRBD1 (6 bases). Trimming removed 5 bases from V and 5 bases from J, with 24 bases in between. Germline V lookup: CDR1 KGHSH, CDR2 LQKENI. The CDR3 loop spans 17 amino acids. In nucleotides, the CDR3 is TGTGCCAGCTCATTTTTACCGGACAGTATGGCGCGGGAGACCCAGTACTTC. It is translated as CASSFLPDSMARETQYF.

This rearrangement joins TRBV11-3 to TRBJ2-7, with a weak D call TRBD2 (5 bases). Per the germline V gene, CDR1 is SGHNT and CDR2 is YENEEA. V was pared by 4 bases and J by 6 bases, with 10 bases between. This CDR3 comprises 12 residues. CDR3 sequence reads: CASSSEGSEQYF. The CDR3 nucleotides are TGTGCCAGCAGCTCCGAAGGGAGCGAGCAGTACTTC.

The CDR3 DNA reads as TGTGCCAGCACCTTACTCAGACAGGGGAGTGGCTACACCTTC. It specifies CASTLLRQGSGYTF. The chain carries TRBV5-8 and TRBJ1-2; 8 bases are shared with TRBD1. The CDR3 is 14 residues long. Unmatched junction bases numbered 11, after V lost 6 bases and J lost 7 bases. Germline V gene sequence: CDR1 SGHTS, CDR2 YDEGEE. Supplemented by reference TRBV5-8 and TRBJ1-2, the full variable domain reads EAGVTQSPTHLIKTRGQQATLRCSPISGHTSVYWYQQALGLGLQFLLWYDEGEERNRGNFPPRFSGRQFPNYSSELNVNALELEDSALYLCASTLLRQGSGYTFGSGTRLTVV.

This clone was detected once. The rearrangement links TRBV27 to TRBJ2-7, with D tentatively TRBD2 (5 bases). There are 13 residues in the CDR3. Germline-derived CDR1 and CDR2 are MNHEY and SMNVEV (reference sequence). Trimming took off 6 bases at V and 5 bases at J, with 14 bases between the two ends. DNA for the CDR3: TGTGCCAGCAGCCCGGGAAGTTTCAACGAGCAGTACTTC. As protein: CASSPGSFNEQYF.

This chain links TRBV2 with TRBJ1-2; D uncertain. Trimming left V 3 bases short and J 4 bases short, with 6 bases between. The CDR3 extends over 12 amino acids. The V gene's germline CDR1 is SNHLY and CDR2 FYNNEI. CDR3 amino acids: CASSEGVYGYTF. The CDR3 bases are TGTGCCAGCAGTGAGGGCGTCTATGGCTACACCTTC.

The chain carries TRBV6-1 and TRBJ1-1; a weak D match, TRBD1 (5 bases). The germline V gene has CDR1 MNHNS and CDR2 SASEGT. The CDR3 has 13 amino acids. The germline V and J ends were trimmed by 1 base and 4 bases, with 7 bases remaining between them. CDR3 coding DNA: TGTGCCAGCAGTGAAGGGAGGGGCACTGAAGCTTTCTTT. It encodes CASSEGRGTEAFF.

The rearrangement joins TRBV19 to TRBJ1-1; TRBD1 agrees at 9 bases. V was pared by 5 bases and J by 5 bases, with 9 bases of the junction left unmatched. In germline, CDR1 is LNHDA, CDR2 SQIVND (reference sequence). The CDR3 is made up of 15 amino acids. CDR3: CASSPPQGARTEAFF. The CDR3 nucleotides read TGTGCCAGTAGTCCGCCACAGGGGGCGCGAACTGAAGCTTTCTTT.